Listed below are T cell receptor beta chains from one sample, sequenced in a study of cytomegalovirus exposure and HLA in healthy donors. Measured with immunoSEQ multiplex PCR; TCRdb has only the in-frame clones, and not every one. Of about 120,000 clones in the sample, about 8.6% were seen once. Sequenced material: PBMCs. These receptors originate from a woman between 35 and 50 years old in good health and CMV-seropositive. The CDR3 runs from the conserved cysteine through the conserved F or W. A D gene is named only where the DNA matches it firmly. A row's size may be missing; if present it is once, few, many or a size class.

v_call	j_call	d_call	clone_size	cdr3_aa	cdr3_nt
TRBV12-5	TRBJ2-7	NA	once	CASGPRTGTGEQYF	TGTGCTAGTGGTCCGCGGACCGGGACTGGCGAGCAGTACTTC
TRBV27	TRBJ1-1	TRBD1	many	CASSHPRTGMNTEAFF	TGTGCCAGCAGCCATCCCAGGACAGGGATGAACACTGAAGCTTTCTTT
TRBV6-6	TRBJ1-1	NA	few	CASSEGVLGAFF	TGTGCCAGCAGTGAGGGGGTCCTTGGAGCTTTCTTT
TRBV19	TRBJ2-2	TRBD1	NA	CASSKDRRTGELFF	TGTGCCAGTAGTAAGGACAGGCGCACCGGGGAGCTGTTTTTT
TRBV5-1	TRBJ2-1	TRBD1	NA	CASSLDYRGYNEQFF	TGCGCCAGCAGCTTGGATTACAGGGGATACAATGAGCAGTTCTTC
TRBV6-4	TRBJ2-1	TRBD2	NA	CASSDSMGLAGDNEQFF	TGTGCCAGCAGTGACAGCATGGGGCTAGCGGGGGACAATGAGCAGTTCTTC
TRBV30	TRBJ2-7	NA	NA	CAWSVEAPYEQYF	TGTGCCTGGAGTGTAGAGGCCCCCTACGAGCAGTACTTC
TRBV7-9	TRBJ1-1	NA	NA	CASSQGREGTEAFF	TGTGCCAGCAGCCAAGGCAGGGAGGGCACTGAAGCTTTCTTT
TRBV29-1	TRBJ2-7	TRBD1	NA	CSVEDRGQSEQYF	TGCAGCGTTGAGGACAGGGGGCAGAGCGAGCAGTACTTC
TRBV4-1	TRBJ2-4	NA	NA	CASSVQGAKNIQYF	TGCGCCAGCAGCGTCCAGGGTGCCAAAAACATTCAGTACTTC
TRBV20-1	TRBJ1-1	NA	few	CSARDGPEAFF	TGCAGTGCTAGAGATGGGCCTGAAGCTTTCTTT
TRBV19	TRBJ2-1	TRBD2	NA	CASSIGRGGRDEQFF	TGTGCCAGTAGTATAGGGCGGGGGGGCAGAGATGAGCAGTTCTTC
TRBV12-2	TRBJ2-7	NA	NA	CASRTEDYEQYF	TGTGCATCCCGGACAGAGGATTACGAGCAGTACTTC
TRBV11-3	TRBJ2-1	NA	few	CASSPNPSSYNEQFF	TGTGCCAGCAGCCCTAACCCGAGCTCCTACAATGAGCAGTTCTTC
TRBV21-1	TRBJ1-5	NA	NA	CASSTPDRGEWQPQHF	TGTGCCAGCAGCACCCCGGACAGGGGCGAATGGCAGCCCCAGCATTTT
TRBV6-5	TRBJ1-1	TRBD1	many	CASRERTGGYTEAFF	TGTGCCAGCAGGGAGAGGACAGGGGGTTACACTGAAGCTTTCTTT
TRBV5-1	TRBJ1-2	NA	few	CASSFGGGYTF	TGCGCCAGCAGCTTTGGCGGGGGCTACACCTTC
TRBV7-9	TRBJ2-7	NA	few	CASSSNPGHSSYEQYF	TGTGCCAGCAGCTCCAATCCGGGACATAGCTCCTACGAGCAGTACTTC
TRBV7-9	TRBJ2-1	NA	few	CASSFGLNEQFF	TGTGCCAGCAGCTTCGGACTTAATGAGCAGTTCTTC
TRBV4-1	TRBJ1-4	TRBD1	few	CASSQGDREVKLFF	TGCGCCAGCAGCCAAGGCGACAGGGAGGTAAAACTGTTTTTT
TRBV5-1	TRBJ2-4	TRBD1	few	CASSTGTAENIQYF	TGCGCCAGCAGCACCGGGACAGCAGAAAACATTCAGTACTTC
TRBV29-1	TRBJ1-1	TRBD1	few	CSVETGFPLDTEAFF	TGCAGCGTTGAGACAGGGTTCCCCTTGGACACTGAAGCTTTCTTT
TRBV14	TRBJ1-1	NA	NA	CASSFLPNTEAFF	TGTGCCAGCTCCTTCCTTCCCAACACTGAAGCTTTCTTT
TRBV10-2	TRBJ1-1	NA	NA	CASSESVRGEAFF	TGCGCCAGCAGTGAGTCGGTACGGGGTGAAGCTTTCTTT
TRBV11-2	TRBJ1-2	TRBD1	few	CASSLGQNYGYTF	TGTGCCAGCAGCCTGGGACAGAACTATGGCTACACCTTC
TRBV7-9	TRBJ2-7	NA	NA	CASSAPGTPIYEQYF	TGTGCCAGCAGCGCCCCCGGGACTCCCATCTACGAGCAGTACTTC
TRBV28	TRBJ2-1	NA	NA	CASIPPGKRNDNEQFF	TGTGCCAGCATCCCCCCCGGGAAGCGTAACGACAATGAGCAGTTCTTC
TRBV6-5	TRBJ2-2	TRBD1	few	CASTPGQPNTGELFF	TGTGCCAGCACACCGGGACAGCCGAACACCGGGGAGCTGTTTTTT
TRBV9	TRBJ2-1	TRBD2	few	CASSKGLAGGLEGNEQFF	TGTGCCAGCAGCAAGGGACTAGCGGGGGGGCTTGAAGGGAATGAGCAGTTCTTC
TRBV6-5	TRBJ2-5	TRBD1	few	CASSYRDRVWETQYF	TGTGCCAGCAGTTACAGGGACAGGGTGTGGGAGACCCAGTACTTC
TRBV7-9	TRBJ2-7	NA	once	CASSLRVAGPGDEQYF	TGTGCCAGCAGCTTACGAGTGGCGGGGCCTGGAGACGAGCAGTACTTC
TRBV7-3	TRBJ2-3	TRBD1	NA	CASSVRGRDPDTQYF	TGTGCCAGCAGCGTCAGGGGGCGCGACCCAGATACGCAGTATTTT
TRBV11-2	TRBJ1-2	NA	NA	CASSLERQGGYGYTF	TGTGCCAGCAGCTTAGAGCGGCAAGGAGGCTATGGCTACACCTTC
TRBV28	TRBJ1-1	TRBD1	NA	CASSYRGEDTEAFF	TGTGCCAGCAGTTACAGGGGTGAGGACACTGAAGCTTTCTTT
TRBV27	TRBJ2-4	NA	NA	CASSSGVGAQNIQYF	TGTGCCAGCAGCTCAGGGGTTGGGGCCCAAAACATTCAGTACTTC
TRBV19	TRBJ1-5	TRBD1	NA	CASSIQGDQPQHF	TGTGCCAGTAGTATTCAGGGGGATCAGCCCCAGCATTTT
TRBV5-1	TRBJ1-1	NA	few	CASSGRETTEAFF	TGCGCCAGCAGCGGGCGGGAGACCACTGAAGCTTTCTTT
TRBV5-1	TRBJ2-7	NA	few	CASSFVGGRNAGQVHEQYF	TGCGCCAGCAGTTTCGTAGGGGGGCGAAACGCTGGACAGGTCCACGAGCAGTACTTC
TRBV5-1	TRBJ2-5	NA	few	CASRTDPQSYQETQYF	TGCGCCAGCAGGACAGATCCTCAGTCTTACCAAGAGACCCAGTACTTC
TRBV19	TRBJ1-6	NA	NA	CASSRIMAGNNSPLHF	TGTGCCAGTAGCAGAATCATGGCGGGGAATAATTCACCCCTCCACTTT
TRBV9	TRBJ2-5	TRBD1	NA	CASSGRTGRSSETQYF	TGTGCCAGCAGCGGCCGGACAGGGCGTTCGTCGGAGACCCAGTACTTC
TRBV30	TRBJ1-2	TRBD1	few	CASRDRNTNYGYTF	TGTGCCTCCCGGGACAGGAATACTAACTATGGCTACACCTTC
TRBV23-1	TRBJ2-4	TRBD1	few	CASISILTGGMAKNIQYF	TGCGCCAGCATCTCAATCCTAACAGGGGGTATGGCCAAAAACATTCAGTACTTC
TRBV7-9	TRBJ1-1	TRBD1	many	CASSPQTGDTEAFF	TGTGCCAGCAGCCCTCAGACAGGGGACACTGAAGCTTTCTTT
TRBV2	TRBJ2-7	NA	few	CASSEQGYEQYF	TGTGCCAGCAGTGAACAGGGGTACGAGCAGTACTTC
TRBV6-6	TRBJ1-1	NA	few	CASSYPPLEAFF	TGTGCCAGCAGTTACCCCCCACTAGAAGCTTTCTTT
TRBV25-1	TRBJ2-7	NA	few	CASSDGYEQYF	TGTGCCAGCAGTGACGGGTACGAGCAGTACTTC
TRBV4-1	TRBJ2-7	NA	NA	CASSRVAGNEQYF	TGCGCCAGCAGCCGTGTGGCCGGGAACGAGCAGTACTTC
TRBV6-5	TRBJ1-5	NA	NA	CASSYSRGGQPQHF	TGTGCCAGCAGTTACTCGAGGGGGGGGCAGCCCCAGCATTTT
TRBV28	TRBJ1-2	TRBD1	few	CASSFWDSRNYGYTF	TGTGCCAGCAGTTTCTGGGACAGCCGTAACTATGGCTACACCTTC
TRBV2	TRBJ1-2	NA	NA	CASSEAAGAKGYTF	TGTGCCAGCAGTGAAGCCGCAGGGGCGAAGGGCTACACCTTC
TRBV27	TRBJ2-1	TRBD2	NA	CASSPGTSGERSYNEQFF	TGTGCCAGCAGCCCCGGGACTAGCGGGGAACGCTCCTACAATGAGCAGTTCTTC
TRBV7-9	TRBJ2-5	TRBD1	few	CASSSSGQEETQYF	TGTGCCAGCAGCTCCTCCGGACAGGAAGAGACCCAGTACTTC
TRBV30	TRBJ1-2	NA	few	CAWNYRVGYTF	TGTGCCTGGAACTACAGGGTCGGCTACACCTTC
TRBV10-2	TRBJ1-1	NA	few	CASWVTGTKAFF	TGCGCCAGCTGGGTGACCGGGACAAAAGCTTTCTTT
TRBV5-1	TRBJ1-1	NA	NA	CASSPEGDTEAFF	TGCGCCAGCAGCCCGGAAGGAGACACTGAAGCTTTCTTT
TRBV7-9	TRBJ2-3	NA	NA	CASSFLSDRTDTQYF	TGTGCCAGCAGCTTCCTGAGCGACCGCACAGATACGCAGTATTTT
TRBV6-5	TRBJ1-5	NA	few	CASSYARGGNQPQHF	TGTGCCAGCAGTTACGCGAGAGGAGGGAATCAGCCCCAGCATTTT
TRBV5-1	TRBJ1-2	TRBD1	few	CASSVAGGAGYGYTF	TGCGCCAGCAGCGTCGCAGGGGGCGCGGGCTATGGCTACACCTTC